The 13 T cell receptor beta chains given below trace back to one sample, sequenced in a study of blood T cell repertoires in COVID-19. TCRdb's copy holds only in-frame clones and misses some; the assay was immunoSEQ multiplex PCR. The repertoire holds about 190,000 clones, with 90% as singletons. Sequencing input: peripheral blood. The receptor set was obtained from a man between 45 and 60 years old with acute or convalescent COVID-19.

The chain joins TRBV27 to TRBJ2-5; 8 bases match TRBD1. The germline CDR1 and CDR2 sequences are MNHEY and SMNVEV (reference sequence). Trimming took 5 bases from V and 5 from J; bases not matched to a gene: 10. The CDR3 is 15 residues long. The CDR3 loop reads CASSPRQGFVETQYF. The DNA for the CDR3 is TGTGCCAGCAGTCCAAGACAGGGGTTTGTGGAGACCCAGTACTTC.

CDR3 in amino acids: CASSPRQGGSGNTIYF. The CDR3 DNA follows: TGTGCCAGCAGCCCCAGACAGGGTGGCTCTGGAAACACCATATATTTT. The rearrangement links TRBV7-2 to TRBJ1-3; TRBD1 agrees at 7 bases. Germline V gene sequence: CDR1 SGHTA, CDR2 FQGNSA. The CDR3 is 16 residues long. V dropped 5 bases and J dropped 0; count of bases not matched to a gene: 7.

This clone has just one count. The CDR3 loop reads CASSIRGGTNVGGYNEQFF. In DNA form, the CDR3 reads TGTGCCAGCAGCATTCGGGGAGGGACGAACGTGGGGGGCTACAATGAGCAGTTCTTC. The rearrangement links TRBV9 to TRBJ2-1; 7 bases map to TRBD2. After removal of 4 bases from V and 3 bases from J, the junction contained 19 bases not matched to a gene. Germline V CDR1 and CDR2: SGDLS, YYNGEE. The CDR3 sequence is 19 residues long.

This clone was picked up one time. The V gene is TRBV9, the J gene TRBJ2-2; the match to TRBD2 covers 11 bases. Germline CDR1 is SGDLS and CDR2 is YYNGEE. The trim removed 5 bases at V and 0 bases at J, leaving 9 bases unmatched. The CDR3 totals 18 residues. CDR3 coding DNA: TGTGCCAGCAGTTCCTCTAGCGGGGGGATAGCGAACACCGGGGAGCTGTTTTTT. It translates to CASSSSSGGIANTGELFF.

V is TRBV30 and J is TRBJ1-3; TRBD1 agrees at 7 bases. V dropped 4 bases and J dropped 0; count of bases not matched to a gene: 9. This CDR3 spans 16 amino acids. Germline V gene lookup returns CDR1 GTSNPN and CDR2 SVGIG (reference sequence). The CDR3 protein is CAWTGKGAGSGNTIYF. The CDR3 region has the DNA TGTGCCTGGACCGGAAAGGGGGCCGGCTCTGGAAACACCATATATTTT. The complete variable domain, with remaining parts taken from reference TRBV30 and TRBJ1-3, reads SQTIHQWPATLVQPVGSPLSLECTVEGTSNPNLYWYRQAAGRGLQLLFYSVGIGQISSEVPQNLSASRPQDRQFILSSKKLLLSDSGFYLCAWTGKGAGSGNTIYFGEGSWLTVV.

The chain employs TRBV15 and TRBJ1-1, with D possibly matching TRBD1 (5 bases). V lost 2 bases to trimming and J lost 3 bases, with 10 bases between them. This CDR3 comprises 14 residues. Germline loops: CDR1 LNHNV, CDR2 YYDKDF (reference sequence). CDR3 loop: CATSRQGGDTEAFF. DNA of the CDR3: TGTGCCACCAGCAGACAGGGTGGGGACACTGAAGCTTTCTTT.

This clone appeared once. The chain employs TRBV3-1 (or the pseudogene TRBV3-2) and TRBJ2-2; D ambiguous. CDR1 is LGHDT, CDR2 YNNKEL, per germline (reference sequence). V shed 5 bases and J shed 4 bases, with 8 bases lying between them. The CDR3 is 13 residues long. CDR3 region: CASSSLVTGELFF. The CDR3 region has the DNA TGTGCCAGCAGCTCCCTTGTCACCGGGGAGCTGTTTTTT.

The chain carries TRBV6-5 and TRBJ1-1; tentative D call: TRBD1 (6 bases). There are 15 residues in the CDR3. The germline V gene has CDR1 MNHEY and CDR2 SVGAGI. The V end lost 0 bases, the J end lost 0 bases, and 8 bases lay between the germline ends. This CDR3 is CASSYSGQLNTEAFF. CDR3 DNA sequence: TGTGCCAGCAGTTACTCCGGACAGCTGAACACTGAAGCTTTCTTT.

This chain connects TRBV28 to TRBJ1-5; 9 bases agree with TRBD1. Trimming took 5 bases from V and 5 from J; bases not matched to a gene: 4. The CDR3 spans 14 residues. Per the germline V gene, CDR1 is MDHEN and CDR2 is SYDVKM. Here the CDR3 DNA reads TGTGCCAGCAGTAAGGGACAGGGATATCAGCCCCAGCATTTT. Protein product: CASSKGQGYQPQHF.

The chain employs TRBV7-9 and TRBJ1-6; D is unclear. The CDR3 totals 17 residues. V gave up 6 bases and J gave up 1 base, with 16 bases separating them. CDR1 is SEHNR, CDR2 FQNEAQ, per germline (reference sequence). CDR3 nucleotides: TGTGCCAGCAGACTTCCCGCCAGCGCTTCCTATAATTCACCCCTCCACTTT. This codes for CASRLPASASYNSPLHF.

This clone was detected only once. The chain employs TRBV28 and TRBJ1-1; 10 positions agree with TRBD1. V lost 5 bases to trimming and J lost 0 bases; unmatched junction nucleotides: 6. Per germline, CDR1 MDHEN and CDR2 SYDVKM. The CDR3 runs to 16 residues. DNA for the CDR3: TGTGCCAGCAGTCTGGGACAGGGGAGGATGAACACTGAAGCTTTCTTT. It yields the protein CASSLGQGRMNTEAFF.

The chain joins TRBV10-1 to TRBJ1-4, with TRBD1 matching over 7 bases. Per the germline V gene, CDR1 is WNHNN and CDR2 is SYGVQD (reference sequence). The V gene end was trimmed by 6 bases and the J gene end by 8 bases; junction bases not matched to a gene: 6. The length of the CDR3 is 13 residues. CDR3 in amino acids: CASSRTGDEKLFF. Written as DNA, the CDR3 is TGCGCCAGCAGCCGAACAGGGGACGAAAAACTGTTTTTT.

The V and J genes are TRBV6-5 and TRBJ2-3, with 9 bases aligning to TRBD2. CDR3 length equals 14 residues. V gave up 5 bases and J gave up 0 bases; unmatched junction bases: 0. In germline, CDR1 is MNHEY, CDR2 SVGAGI. The CDR3 sequence is CASSTSGSTDTQYF. CDR3 sequence (DNA): TGTGCCAGCAGTACTAGCGGGAGCACAGATACGCAGTATTTT.